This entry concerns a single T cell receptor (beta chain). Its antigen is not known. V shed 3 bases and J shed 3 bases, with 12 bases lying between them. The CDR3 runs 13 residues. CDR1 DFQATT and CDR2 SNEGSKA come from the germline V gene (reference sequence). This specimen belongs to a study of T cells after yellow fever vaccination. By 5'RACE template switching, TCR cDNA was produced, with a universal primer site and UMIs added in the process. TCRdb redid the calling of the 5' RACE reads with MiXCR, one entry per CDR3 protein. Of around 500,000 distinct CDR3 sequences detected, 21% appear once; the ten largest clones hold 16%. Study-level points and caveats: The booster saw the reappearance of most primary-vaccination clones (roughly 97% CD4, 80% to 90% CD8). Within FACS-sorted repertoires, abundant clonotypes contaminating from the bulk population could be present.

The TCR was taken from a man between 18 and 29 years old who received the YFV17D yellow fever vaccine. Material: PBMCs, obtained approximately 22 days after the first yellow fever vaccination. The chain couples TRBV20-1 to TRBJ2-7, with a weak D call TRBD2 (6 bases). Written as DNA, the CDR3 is TGCAGTGCTAGGGCGGGGCGCAACTACGAGCAGTACTTC. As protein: CSARAGRNYEQYF.